This T cell receptor (beta chain) was profiled in a study of blood T cells in healthy people across ages. Using a J-beta primer mix together with a sample-barcoded 5' primer, a second PCR was run for about 6 to 12 cycles. TCRdb itself ran the 5' RACE reads through MiXCR, one entry per CDR3 protein. The sample lists more than 800,000 distinct CDR3 sequences; more than 25% were seen once. The ends were cut back, 0 bases at V and 5 bases at J, with 14 bases in the middle. The CDR3 sequence is 16 residues long. CDR1 is SGHRS, CDR2 YFSETQ, per germline. Notes on the study in general: Researchers deemed the diversity estimates from one million T cells underestimates.

This clonotype has only a few counts. Its antigen is as yet unknown. Sequencing was done on a sample of blood. The sequence came from a woman of 80 years or more in good health. The chain links TRBV5-1 to TRBJ2-2, with D possibly being TRBD2 (5 bases). The CDR3: CASSLEAATRTGELFF. The CDR3 DNA sequence: TGCGCCAGCAGCTTGGAAGCGGCAACTAGGACCGGGGAGCTGTTTTTT.